What follows is one T cell receptor beta chain and its context. Its specificity is unknown. The data were taken from a study of cytomegalovirus exposure and HLA in healthy donors. Whole-study results and caveats: Later analysis associated a missense DCLRE1C variant with TCR beta V- and J-gene trimming. There were some public TCRs occurring in many donors, but most TCR sequences were rare. It was confirmed in vitro that three of the CMV-associated chains were specific for CMV antigens.

Use of 60 Vbeta and 13 Jbeta primers characterized the PCR. Measured with immunoSEQ multiplex PCR; TCRdb has only the in-frame clones, and not every one. The repertoire holds 85,000 to 90,000 clones, with about 85% as singletons. J was trimmed by 4 bases and V by 7 bases; bases with no gene match: 8. The CDR3 spans 15 residues. From germline, CDR1 is SGHRS and CDR2 YFSETQ. These donors, healthy bone marrow donors, were studied. This TCR came from a man aged 35-49 years in good health and CMV-seropositive. The rearrangement uses TRBV5-1 and TRBJ2-3; 11 bases are shared with TRBD2. Sequencing was carried out using PBMCs. The DNA for the CDR3 is TGCGCCAGCTCAGGTTCTAGCGGGGGGTCAGATACGCAGTATTTT. Amino acid sequence: CASSGSSGGSDTQYF.